This T cell receptor (beta chain) derives from a study of blood T cell repertoires in COVID-19. Study context: Whether acute or convalescent, the COVID-19 samples came from the United States, Italy and Spain. Nucleic acid was either cDNA or gDNA, and it came from T cells, B-cell-depleted T cells, or PBMCs.

The germline gives CDR1 MDHEN, CDR2 SYDVKM. The CDR3 length is 14 residues. Participant age was about 18 to 89 years, and participants resided in fewer than 30 US areas. What the recovered Cohort 3 donors had was two negative PCRs, clearance, or symptom resolution. Sequenced by immunoSEQ multiplex PCR; TCRdb stores in-frame clones only, minus some. Found here are over 130,000 clones, over 75% of them singletons; the top ten hold just under 3%. About this clone itself: A junction end diverges from the germline sequence, so it may reflect a read error. This specimen includes other DNA sequences encoding the same CDR3.

The J gene is TRBJ1-2, the V gene TRBV28, with 9 positions matching TRBD1. The receptor comes from a woman in her 50s who had recovered from COVID-19. Sequenced sample: PBMCs or T cells enriched from blood (not recorded which). The DNA of the CDR3 is TGTGCCAGCACATCATCAGGGACAGGGTATGGCTACACCTTT. The encoded protein is CASTSSGTGYGYTF.